This T cell receptor beta chain was identified during a study of blood T cell repertoires in COVID-19. Study-wide background: T cells, B-cell-depleted T cells, or PBMCs supplied cDNA or gDNA.

The CDR3 consists of 19 residues. V lost 8 bases to trimming and J lost 1 base; unmatched junction nucleotides: 19. Looked up from germline, CDR1 is MGHRA and CDR2 is YSYEKL. The data were produced by immunoSEQ multiplex PCR, yet TCRdb's version contains in-frame clones alone and is incomplete. The table includes 30,000 to 35,000 clones, roughly 93% detected once. The sequence came from a human donor in a cohort sampled during active COVID-19. Input material: peripheral blood. The J gene is TRBJ2-7, the V gene TRBV4-1, with 11 bases that match TRBD2. The CDR3 protein is CASSEAEGLAGGGSYEQYF. CDR3 nucleotides: TGCGCCAGCTCGGAAGCGGAGGGGCTAGCGGGGGGAGGTTCCTACGAGCAGTACTTC.